This T cell receptor beta chain was obtained from a study of T cell responses to AZD1222 COVID-19 vaccine (dated by TCRdb to the early 2020s). Regarding the research as a whole: A total of about 230 trial participants underwent TCR sequencing, of whom some 210 received two doses of AZD1222 and about 25 received two doses of the MenACWY control vaccine. Trial participants were enrolled into age subgroups of 18-55, 56-69 and 70-plus years, which contained around 140, 26 and 57 TCR-sequenced participants, respectively. Broad study findings and their caveats: After two AZD1222 doses, both the breadth and the depth of spike-specific TCRs were significantly higher than at day 0 and than in MenACWY recipients. Conclusions about previously exposed vaccinees are limited, since just 6 or 7 AZD1222 recipients were seropositive for SARS-CoV-2 at baseline. Because no day 14 peak-response samples were available, repertoires were characterized only after the peak T cell response. Epitopes outside the regions mutated in the B.1.351 and B.1.1.7 variants were reportedly recognized by nearly half of the unique spike-specific TCRs. In the small 56-69-year group, the increase in depth fell short of significance, most likely because of low power. Vaccine-associated CD4 TCRs spanned the whole spike protein, with dominant responses in regions 160-218 and 743-854. Participants were mostly white British, with more females than males. The authors suggested clonal diversity may have been underestimated.

As to this clone: Which antigen it targets is not known. It has no much larger one-base neighbor in the sample; base qualities were not kept.

The CDR3 regions of human TCRbeta chains were subjected to immunosequencing. In the authors' own workflow: Repertoire TCRs were matched against a reference library of SARS-CoV-2-specific TCRs generated with the MIRA antigen-specificity platform. Breadth was defined as the fraction of unique TCRs that were SARS-CoV-2-associated. Depth was defined as the fraction of total T cells that were SARS-CoV-2-associated. Using the MIRA data, every spike-specific TCR was mapped to the spike region that the TCR reacted to and assigned to either a CD4 or a CD8 class. Log10-transformed breadth and depth values were compared by one-way ANOVA with Sidak's multiple comparisons tests. TCRdb mirrors the immuneACCESS table, restricted to in-frame sequences. Some clones are absent from its copies; in checked studies, under half trace to an unresolved V gene, and the reason for the others is unknown. V and J calls and clone size are given by that table; D and trimming were obtained from the DNA. The sample table lists approximately 130,000 clones, around 83% of them with a count of one. The ten largest make up under 3% of the sample.

This specimen's time point label, interpreted: about 28 days (+/-7) after the second vaccine dose. AZD1222 recipients whose second dose came at about 4 weeks and those whose second dose came at about 12 weeks were combined into one group, since spike-specific TCR depth and breadth did not differ between the two schedules. Samples from vaccinated people were obtained from the UK trials COV001 and COV002, which included a single-blind randomized controlled phase 2/3 trial of AZD1222 (ChAdOx1 nCoV-19) in healthy adults. For TCRbeta chain sequencing, PBMC samples from trial participants were taken at day 0 and at day 28 after the second dose. The starting material was peripheral blood, obtained 28 days after the second AZD1222 dose. The receptor was derived from an adult who received the AZD1222 COVID-19 vaccine.

In nucleotides, the sequence is TGTGCCAGCAGTGAACCCGGCGCGGGGAATGGCTACACCTTC. Its protein reads: CASSEPGAGNGYTF. The rearrangement joined TRBV6-1 to TRBJ1-2, with no confident D gene call. The germline V gene provides CDR1 MNHNS and CDR2 SASEGT. The CDR3, cysteine through phenylalanine, is 14 amino acids long. The sequence is cut down to CDR3 DNA, 42 bases in frame from base 1. The junction carries 13 bases between V and J, which are trimmed by 2 bases and 6 bases respectively.